The 25 T cell receptor beta chains presented below share a single source sample, sequenced in a study of blood T cell repertoires in COVID-19. Some clones are missing from TCRdb's copy, which holds only in-frame ones; the method was immunoSEQ multiplex PCR. The sample lists around 120,000 clones, about 79% seen once, with 2% to 2.5% in the top ten. The sequenced material came from peripheral blood. The receptors were gathered from a man in his 70s with acute or convalescent COVID-19.

The gene calls are TRBV24-1 and TRBJ2-5, with 11 positions matching TRBD1. This CDR3 has 19 amino acids. The V gene's germline CDR1 is KGHDR and CDR2 SFDVKD. V gave up 4 bases and J gave up 3 bases; unmatched junction bases: 15. The CDR3 reads CATSDPTVGQGAREETQYF. The CDR3 nucleotides read TGTGCCACCAGTGACCCCACAGTCGGACAGGGGGCGCGGGAAGAGACCCAGTACTTC.

The CDR3 DNA is TGTGCCACCAGCAAACCAAGGGGGGAGACCCAGTACTTC. This encodes CATSKPRGETQYF. This chain joins TRBV15 and TRBJ2-5; a weak D match, TRBD1 (6 bases). The CDR3 extends over 13 amino acids. The germline CDR1 and CDR2 sequences are LNHNV and YYDKDF (reference sequence). V was trimmed by 4 bases and J by 5 bases, leaving 11 bases between them.

The chain couples TRBV5-8 to TRBJ2-3; 11 nucleotides align to TRBD1. Trimming removed 5 bases from V and 10 bases from J; junction bases left unmatched: 12. Looked up from germline, CDR1 is SGHTS and CDR2 is YDEGEE. This CDR3 region has 15 residues. The CDR3: CASSPTGTGGIPQYF. Here the CDR3 DNA reads TGTGCCAGCAGTCCGACCGGGACAGGGGGGATTCCGCAGTATTTT.

This clone appeared once. V usage is TRBV2 and J usage is TRBJ2-7, with D perhaps TRBD2 (6 bases). Germline values: CDR1 SNHLY, CDR2 FYNNEI. The CDR3 extends over 14 amino acids. V was shortened by 0 bases and J by 7 bases, with 13 bases between the two germline ends. CDR3 sequence reads: CASSEAGGLLEQYF. The CDR3 DNA is TGTGCCAGCAGTGAAGCGGGGGGACTCTTGGAGCAGTACTTC.

This clone was found a few times. This chain connects TRBV18 to TRBJ2-2; D possibly corresponds to TRBD1 (5 bases). The CDR3 extends over 17 amino acids. CDR1 and CDR2 from the germline V gene are KGHSH and LQKENI. V was clipped by 2 bases and J by 1 base, with 14 bases between them. In DNA form, the CDR3 reads TGTGCCAGCTCACCAAAGCAGGGTCAGTGGAACACCGGGGAGCTGTTTTTT. As protein: CASSPKQGQWNTGELFF.

The V and J genes are TRBV4-2 and TRBJ2-6; maybe TRBD1 (6 bases). The CDR3 covers 16 residues. The V end lost 0 bases, the J end lost 1 base, and 7 bases lay between the germline ends. Germline V gives CDR1 LGHNA, CDR2 YNFKEQ. CDR3 in amino acids: CASSQDRGSGANVLTF. DNA of the CDR3: TGTGCCAGCAGCCAAGATAGGGGGTCTGGGGCCAACGTCCTGACTTTC.

The rearrangement joins TRBV7-9 to TRBJ2-1; 11 positions match TRBD2. CDR3 length equals 17 residues. Germline CDR1 and CDR2: SEHNR and FQNEAQ (reference sequence). V lost 1 base to trimming and J lost 3 bases; unmatched junction nucleotides: 5. The CDR3 DNA follows: TGTGCCAGCAGCTTAGGGCTTAGCGGGGGGGACTACAATGAGCAGTTCTTC. It encodes CASSLGLSGGDYNEQFF.

The CDR3 spells CASSLGGAGGQYF. The CDR3 DNA sequence: TGTGCCAGCAGCTTAGGAGGGGCCGGGGGGCAGTACTTC. The chain has TRBV7-9 and TRBJ2-7; the D gene is possibly TRBD2 (6 bases). CDR1 and CDR2 (germline): SEHNR, FQNEAQ (reference sequence). The ends were cut back, 1 base at V and 9 bases at J, with 13 bases in the middle. The CDR3 has 13 residues.

A word on this clone: The sample holds other DNA sequences that translate to the same CDR3. The rearrangement uses TRBV18 and TRBJ1-6; TRBD1 matches 8 bases. The germline V gene encodes CDR1 KGHSH and CDR2 LQKENI. CDR3 size: 14 residues. Trimming cost V 4 bases and J 7 bases; bases outside gene matches: 3. DNA for the CDR3: TGTGCCAGCTCACAGGACAGGGTAAATTCACCCCTCCACTTT. Translation gives CASSQDRVNSPLHF.

The chain employs TRBV7-2 and TRBJ2-1; TRBD2 agrees at 7 bases. J gave up 7 bases and V 6 bases, and 9 bases lay outside the gene matches. CDR1 SGHTA and CDR2 FQGNSA come from the germline V gene. The CDR3 contains 14 residues. For the CDR3, the DNA is TGTGCCAGCAGTCGAGGCGGGGGACCAAATGAGCAGTTCTTC. This codes for CASSRGGGPNEQFF.

This chain joins TRBV19 and TRBJ1-3; D might be TRBD1 (5 bases). Germline CDR1 is LNHDA and CDR2 is SQIVND (reference sequence). V was shortened by 2 bases and J by 0 bases, with 11 bases between the two germline ends. CDR3 size: 16 residues. The CDR3 coding sequence is TGTGCCAGTAGTATAACCAGGGCCTTCTCTGGAAACACCATATATTTT. Its protein is CASSITRAFSGNTIYF.

This clone occurred once. V gene TRBV7-2 combines with J gene TRBJ2-3; 7 nucleotides line up with TRBD2. There are 15 residues in the CDR3. CDR1 is SGHTA and CDR2 is FQGNSA in the germline V gene. The V and J ends lost 1 base and 2 bases, in that order; junction bases with no gene match: 3. The CDR3 spells CASSLGRGITDTQYF. The DNA of the CDR3 is TGTGCCAGCAGCTTAGGGCGGGGGATCACAGATACGCAGTATTTT.

The rearrangement joins TRBV5-1 to TRBJ2-3, with D possibly matching TRBD2 (6 bases). V lost 0 bases, J lost 3 bases, and 11 bases lay in between. From germline, CDR1 is SGHRS and CDR2 YFSETQ. The CDR3 loop spans 15 amino acids. In DNA form, the CDR3 reads TGCGCCAGCAGCTTGGCCGCTGGGGGGACAGATACGCAGTATTTT. Translation gives CASSLAAGGTDTQYF.

This chain links TRBV10-3 with TRBJ2-1; perhaps TRBD1 as D (6 bases). Germline V lookup: CDR1 ENHRY, CDR2 SYGVKD. The CDR3 has 13 residues. V was cut by 4 bases and J by 3 bases, with 7 bases left in between. The CDR3 here is CAISGGGYNEQFF. The CDR3 DNA reads TGTGCCATCAGTGGAGGGGGCTACAATGAGCAGTTCTTC.

The chain combines TRBV4-3 with TRBJ1-3, with D possibly being TRBD1 (6 bases). The V end lost 2 bases, the J end lost 2 bases, and 13 bases lay between the germline ends. Germline CDR1 reads LGHNA; CDR2 reads YSLEER. The CDR3 has 16 residues. CDR3 bases: TGCGCCAGCAGCCAAACTATCACAGGGCCTGGAAACACCATATATTTT. Translating it yields CASSQTITGPGNTIYF.

This clone was observed once. The chain joins TRBV27 to TRBJ2-7; TRBD2 agrees at 9 bases. The CDR3 runs 18 residues. Looked up from germline, CDR1 is MNHEY and CDR2 is SMNVEV (reference sequence). The V and J ends lost 2 bases and 0 bases, in that order; junction bases with no gene match: 11. The CDR3 loop reads CASSLAGGGAASSYEQYF. The DNA of the CDR3 is TGTGCCAGCAGTTTAGCGGGGGGGGGTGCAGCGAGCTCCTACGAGCAGTACTTC.

A few counts support this clone. V usage is TRBV2 and J usage is TRBJ2-2, with D possibly matching TRBD1 (6 bases). Trimming left V 3 bases short and J 0 bases short, with 20 bases between. The CDR3 consists of 19 residues. Germline V gene data show CDR1 as SNHLY and CDR2 as FYNNEI. The CDR3 loop reads CASSDQGLPYLSNTGELFF. The CDR3 DNA follows: TGTGCCAGCAGTGACCAGGGGCTACCCTACCTTTCGAACACCGGGGAGCTGTTTTTT.

The rearrangement links TRBV4-3 to TRBJ1-4; tentative D call: TRBD1 (5 bases). Germline CDR1 reads LGHNA; CDR2 reads YSLEER. CDR3 length: 13 residues. V lost 9 bases and J 6 bases, leaving 14 bases between the germline ends. CDR3 DNA sequence: TGCGCCAGTGGCAGGCAGGGCGATGAAAAACTGTTTTTT. Translating it yields CASGRQGDEKLFF.

The chain uses TRBV6-5 and TRBJ1-2, with D possibly being TRBD1 (6 bases). Germline V CDR1 and CDR2: MNHEY, SVGAGI. The CDR3 covers 14 residues. The ends were cut back, 7 bases at V and 4 bases at J, with 16 bases in the middle. CDR3 in DNA: TGTGCCAGCACCCTAGAGGGACAACTCTATGGCTACACCTTC. Amino acid sequence: CASTLEGQLYGYTF.

The V gene is TRBV5-1, the J gene TRBJ1-2; 8 nucleotides agree with TRBD1. V gave up 0 bases and J gave up 5 bases; unmatched junction bases: 6. Germline loops: CDR1 SGHRS, CDR2 YFSETQ. The CDR3 covers 15 residues. In nucleotides, the CDR3 is TGCGCCAGCAGCTTGGTGGCGGGACAGGAGTATGGCTACACCTTC. This encodes CASSLVAGQEYGYTF.

The chain has TRBV1 and TRBJ2-3; the listed D gene, TRBD2, was not tested against the DNA. TRBV1 represents a pseudogene. There are 16 residues in the CDR3. This CDR3 is CTSSQGAGGPTDTQYF. The CDR3 coding sequence is TGCACCAGCAGCCAAGGGGCGGGGGGGCCCACAGATACGCAGTATTTT.

This chain joins TRBV29-1 and TRBJ2-2, with a tentative D call TRBD2 (6 bases). V dropped 1 base and J dropped 6 bases, with 6 bases sitting between them. The germline gives CDR1 SQVTM, CDR2 ANQGSEA. The CDR3 is 12 residues long. The CDR3 DNA reads TGCAGCGTTGAAGGGGAGGCCGGGGAGCTGTTTTTT. This translates into CSVEGEAGELFF.

The chain couples TRBV6-5 to TRBJ1-3; 8 nucleotides line up with TRBD1. This CDR3 is built from 14 residues. Germline loops: CDR1 MNHEY, CDR2 SVGAGI. Unmatched junction bases numbered 2, after V lost 7 bases and J lost 0 bases. CDR3 protein: CASTGGASGNTIYF. DNA for the CDR3: TGTGCCAGCACAGGGGGCGCCTCTGGAAACACCATATATTTT.

V and J are TRBV7-3 and TRBJ2-3; D uncertain. The germline V gene has CDR1 SGHTA and CDR2 FQGTGA. CDR3 size: 13 residues. The V end lost 5 bases, the J end lost 6 bases, and 12 bases lay between the germline ends. The CDR3: CASSLRHLDTQYF. The CDR3 nucleotides are TGTGCCAGCAGCCTAAGGCATCTGGATACGCAGTATTTT.

V gene TRBV6-5 combines with J gene TRBJ2-3; D remains ambiguous. This CDR3 has 11 residues. Germline V gene data show CDR1 as MNHEY and CDR2 as SVGAGI. V gave up 5 bases and J gave up 12 bases, with 12 bases separating them. CDR3 sequence: CASSTEIEQYF. DNA for the CDR3: TGTGCCAGCAGTACCGAGATAGAACAGTATTTT.